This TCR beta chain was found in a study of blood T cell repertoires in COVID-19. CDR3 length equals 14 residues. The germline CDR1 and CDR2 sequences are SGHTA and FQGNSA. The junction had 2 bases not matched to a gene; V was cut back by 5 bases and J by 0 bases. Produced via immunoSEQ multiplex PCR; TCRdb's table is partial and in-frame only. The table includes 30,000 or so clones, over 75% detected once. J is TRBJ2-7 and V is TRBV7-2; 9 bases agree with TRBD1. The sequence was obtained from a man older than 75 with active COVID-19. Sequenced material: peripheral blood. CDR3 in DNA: TGTGCCAGCAGCCGGGACAGGGACTCCTACGAGCAGTACTTC. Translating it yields CASSRDRDSYEQYF.